Detailed here is one TCR beta chain. The sample comes from a study of T-cell memory formation after mild COVID-19. Study at large: Largely, TCR clusters stayed within a single donor.

The germline V and J ends were trimmed by 3 bases and 4 bases, with 8 bases remaining between them. The germline V gene has CDR1 SQVTM and CDR2 ANQGSEA. The CDR3 has 12 amino acids. The 5'RACE method, run with constant-segment primers, produced TCR alpha and TCR beta cDNA libraries (carrying sample barcodes and UMIs). TCRdb re-called the 5' RACE reads through MiXCR, storing one row per CDR3 protein. There are some 300,000 distinct CDR3 sequences in the sample; approximately 19% occur only once, and roughly 21% lies in the top ten. Material: PBMCs or a T cell subset sorted from them (not recorded which). V gene TRBV29-1 combines with J gene TRBJ2-3, with D uncertain. The receptor comes from a man younger than 35 who had mild COVID-19 (a few samples of this study predate the infection). Cell type and time point are not known. CDR3 in amino acids: CSVDSASDTQYF. The CDR3 DNA follows: TGCAGCGTTGATTCGGCTTCAGATACGCAGTATTTT.